This is a list of T cell receptor beta chains from one sample in a study of tumor-infiltrating lymphocytes in localized non-small cell lung cancer. Assay: immunoSEQ multiplex PCR; the TCRdb copy retains only in-frame clones and omits some. The repertoire includes about 14,000 clones, 60% to 80% of them detected once, and 14% sits in the top ten. The source material was uninvolved lung tissue not adjacent to the tumor. The receptor source for this set is a human donor with non-small cell lung cancer. CDR3s include the opening cysteine and the closing phenylalanine or tryptophan. The D gene is left open where the match is weak. Only part of the rows carry a size: once, few, many, or a class if the clone is expanded.

CDR3nt	CDR3aa	v_gene	j_gene	d_gene	abundance
TGTGCCAGCAGCCTCTGGGGGGGAGATACGCAGTATTTT	CASSLWGGDTQYF	TRBV13	TRBJ2-3	TRBD2	-
TGTGCCAGCAGCGAAACAGGGGCCGACCCAAACCATTCACCCCTCCACTTT	CASSETGADPNHSPLHF	TRBV9	TRBJ1-6	TRBD1	-
TGTGCCTGGAGTCCACGAGGGGCAGGGCGATACGAGCAGTACTTC	CAWSPRGAGRYEQYF	TRBV30	TRBJ2-7	-	-
TGCAGCGTGGAGCCGGGAGGTCAAGAGACCCAGTACTTC	CSVEPGGQETQYF	TRBV29-1	TRBJ2-5	TRBD2	-
TGTGCCTGGGTGGGGGGGGCAGCCTTCCACGTGAACACTGAAGCTTTCTTT	CAWVGGAAFHVNTEAFF	TRBV30	TRBJ1-1	-	once
TGTGCCAGCAGCGTGGTGCAGAGCTACGAGCAGTACTTC	CASSVVQSYEQYF	TRBV11-2	TRBJ2-7	-	few
TGTGCCAGCAGCTTGGGCAGGGGGATCCAGCCCCAGCATTTT	CASSLGRGIQPQHF	TRBV7-2	TRBJ1-5	TRBD1	-
TGCGCCAGCAGTGAGCTAGTCCAGAAAGAGACCCAGTACTTC	CASSELVQKETQYF	TRBV10-2	TRBJ2-5	-	-
TGCAGCGTTGAATCGGGATGGAGACACCAAGAGACCCAGTACTTC	CSVESGWRHQETQYF	TRBV29-1	TRBJ2-5	-	-
TGTGCCAGCAGCCCTAGCGGGGGGTCTGGAAACACCATATATTTT	CASSPSGGSGNTIYF	TRBV7-9	TRBJ1-3	-	-
TGTGCCAGCAGTTTACAGGGGAGTACCTACGAGCAGTACTTC	CASSLQGSTYEQYF	TRBV27	TRBJ2-7	-	-
TGCGCCAGCAGTGATGAGACAGGGTTTACCTATGGCTACACCTTC	CASSDETGFTYGYTF	TRBV10-2	TRBJ1-2	TRBD1	-
TGTGCCATCAGGGCGAACCGGGACGGCTCCTACGAGCAGTACTTC	CAIRANRDGSYEQYF	TRBV10-3	TRBJ2-7	-	-
TGTGCCAGCAGAATCCGGGACAGGGACCCTGAAGCTTTCTTT	CASRIRDRDPEAFF	TRBV6-5	TRBJ1-1	TRBD1	few
TGCGCCAGCAGCTTCGGGCCTAGCGGGAGCAAAAACGAGCAGTACTTC	CASSFGPSGSKNEQYF	TRBV5-1	TRBJ2-7	TRBD2	-
TGTGCCTTACGTGGGGGGCGCGGAGAGACCCAGTACTTC	CALRGGRGETQYF	TRBV30	TRBJ2-5	-	-
TGTGCCAGCAGCCCCCGGGGGCTTATGAACACTGAAGCTTTCTTT	CASSPRGLMNTEAFF	TRBV9	TRBJ1-1	-	few
TGTGCCAGCAGCTTAGTCGGACAGGACCTCCAAGAGACCCAGTACTTC	CASSLVGQDLQETQYF	TRBV7-9	TRBJ2-5	TRBD1	-
TGTGCCAGCAGTAGCCAGGACAGGATGGGCTACACCTTC	CASSSQDRMGYTF	TRBV27	TRBJ1-2	TRBD1	-
TGTGCCAGCAGCTTAGGGGGGACAGGGGGTACAGATACGCAGTATTTT	CASSLGGTGGTDTQYF	TRBV7-6	TRBJ2-3	TRBD1	-
TGTGCCAGTAAGCTAGCGGGAGAGTCCGGGGAGCTGTTTTTT	CASKLAGESGELFF	TRBV4-2	TRBJ2-2	TRBD2	few
TGTGCCAGCAGTCTAAGGGACAGCAACTATGGCTACACCTTC	CASSLRDSNYGYTF	TRBV11-2	TRBJ1-2	TRBD1	-
TGTGCCAGCAGCTTGTTGGACAGGGGTCCCTCTGGGGCCAACGTCCTGACTTTC	CASSLLDRGPSGANVLTF	TRBV5-4	TRBJ2-6	TRBD1	-
TGTGCCTGGACGAGGGCCGGGGAGCTGTTTTTT	CAWTRAGELFF	TRBV30	TRBJ2-2	-	-
TGTGCCAGCAGACCGGGACGGGGGGAGCAGTACTTC	CASRPGRGEQYF	TRBV28	TRBJ2-7	-	few
TGCGCCAGCAGCCAAGAACAGGGGGACTATGGCTACACCTTC	CASSQEQGDYGYTF	TRBV4-3	TRBJ1-2	TRBD1	-
TGTGCCAGCAGCGTAGAGGTACAGGGGGCGTATGGCTACACCTTC	CASSVEVQGAYGYTF	TRBV9	TRBJ1-2	TRBD1	few
TGTGCCAGCAGTGCGGGAAAGGGCCAAGAGACCCAGTACTTC	CASSAGKGQETQYF	TRBV6-6	TRBJ2-5	-	-
TGCGCCAGCAGCTTGACAGGGGGCCTTCAGCCCCAGCATTTT	CASSLTGGLQPQHF	TRBV5-1	TRBJ1-5	TRBD1	-
TGTGCCAGCAGCGATGCAGGGACCCCCCTAGAGCAGTACTTC	CASSDAGTPLEQYF	TRBV5-4	TRBJ2-7	-	-
TGTGCCAGCAGTGGGGAGACGGTATCCTACGAGCAGTACTTC	CASSGETVSYEQYF	TRBV6-4	TRBJ2-7	-	-
TGTGCCAGCAGCCCCGTACCCAGCTATTCAGATACGCAGTATTTT	CASSPVPSYSDTQYF	TRBV11-2	TRBJ2-3	-	-
TGTGCCAGTAGTACCGCCGGGCCCCAGCATTTT	CASSTAGPQHF	TRBV19	TRBJ1-5	-	-
TGTGCCAGCAGCCGACTCCTCGGGGTGTACGAGCAGTACTTC	CASSRLLGVYEQYF	TRBV11-2	TRBJ2-7	-	-
TGTGCCAGCAGCACTGAATGGACTAGCGGGGAGACCCAGTACTTC	CASSTEWTSGETQYF	TRBV21-1	TRBJ2-5	-	-